Below are 32 T cell receptor beta chains sequenced from a single sample in a study of T cell responses to AZD1222 COVID-19 vaccine (dated by TCRdb to 2020 to 2023). The library relied on the immunoSEQ multiplex PCR assay. TCRdb holds this immuneACCESS table with in-frame rearrangements only. Some clones are missing; in checked studies, unresolved V genes explain under half, and the rest has no known cause. The sample yields some 150,000 clones; 85% to 95% were counted once. Approximately 2% of the sample rests with the top ten. The time point tag for this specimen amounts to: baseline before first vaccination. Here the sequenced sample was peripheral blood, taken on day 0 of AZD1222 vaccination. Source of these receptors: an adult in good health.

The rearrangement uses TRBV12-3 or TRBV12-4 and TRBJ1-1; D possibly corresponds to TRBD1 (5 bases). This CDR3 contains 12 residues. V was clipped by 4 bases and J by 8 bases, with 11 bases between them. The chain's CDR3 is CASSSGRAEAFF. The CDR3 DNA sequence: TGTGCCAGCAGTTCTGGCAGGGCCGAAGCTTTCTTT.

Of note for this clone: The sample has other DNA sequences that encode this CDR3 too. CDR3 loop: CASSRDSNQPQHF. CDR3 sequence (DNA): TGCGCCAGCAGCCGGGACAGCAATCAGCCCCAGCATTTT. The chain uses TRBV5-1 and TRBJ1-5; maybe TRBD1 (5 bases). V lost 4 bases and J 1 base, leaving 6 bases between the germline ends. Germline V gene sequence: CDR1 SGHRS, CDR2 YFSETQ. The CDR3 has 13 residues.

The genes are TRBV5-6 and TRBJ2-3, with D unclear. CDR3 size: 13 residues. V lost 6 bases and J 1 base, leaving 9 bases between the germline ends. The germline V gene has CDR1 SGHDT and CDR2 YYEEEE. The DNA of the CDR3 is TGTGCCAGCACCCTTCCAGGCACAGATACGCAGTATTTT. It translates to CASTLPGTDTQYF.

Sample share makes this clone medium-sized. The genes are TRBV10-2 and TRBJ2-7; D is uncertain. V was shortened by 3 bases and J by 2 bases, with 8 bases between the two germline ends. Germline values: CDR1 WSHSY, CDR2 SAAADI. The CDR3 length is 13 residues. CDR3 protein: CASSETITYEQYF. As DNA, the CDR3 is TGCGCCAGCAGTGAAACTATAACCTACGAGCAGTACTTC.

The rearrangement links TRBV12-5 to TRBJ1-3; D is undetermined. V lost 3 bases and J 0 bases, leaving 9 bases between the germline ends. Germline values: CDR1 LGHNT, CDR2 FRNRAP. The CDR3 runs to 15 residues. Here the CDR3 DNA reads TGTGCTAGTGGTTTAAAGGTCAACTCTGGAAACACCATATATTTT. Protein: CASGLKVNSGNTIYF.

Note on this clone: Other DNA sequences from this sample encode an identical CDR3 as well. The chain is built from TRBV30 and TRBJ1-3; D not certain. This CDR3 has 12 amino acids. Looked up from germline, CDR1 is GTSNPN and CDR2 is SVGIG (reference sequence). Trimming took off 4 bases at V and 0 bases at J, with 4 bases between the two ends. The CDR3 loop reads CAWKGSGNTIYF. CDR3 nucleotide sequence: TGTGCCTGGAAAGGCTCTGGAAACACCATATATTTT. Full variable domain (outside the CDR3, taken from reference TRBV30 and TRBJ1-3): SQTIHQWPATLVQPVGSPLSLECTVEGTSNPNLYWYRQAAGRGLQLLFYSVGIGQISSEVPQNLSASRPQDRQFILSSKKLLLSDSGFYLCAWKGSGNTIYFGEGSWLTVV.

This sequence joins TRBV6-2 or TRBV6-3 and TRBJ2-5; TRBD2 aligns across 8 bases. Germline values: CDR1 MNHEY, CDR2 SVGEGT. The CDR3 is 14 residues long. J was trimmed by 4 bases and V by 0 bases; bases with no gene match: 1. The CDR3 DNA follows: TGTGCCAGCAGTTACTCGCGGGGGGCAGAGACCCAGTACTTC. It is translated as CASSYSRGAETQYF.

The chain has TRBV4-2 and TRBJ1-2; 9 positions agree with TRBD1. This CDR3 is built from 17 residues. V lost 2 bases, J lost 7 bases, and 14 bases stayed unmatched. CDR1 and CDR2 (germline): LGHNA, YNFKEQ. CDR3 sequence reads: CASSQPGTGNVRGGYTF. For the CDR3, the DNA is TGTGCCAGCAGCCAACCCGGGACAGGGAACGTCCGTGGTGGCTACACCTTC.

CDR3 amino acids: CASSVALAGVGDTQYF. The CDR3 DNA reads TGTGCCAGCAGTGTGGCGTTAGCGGGGGTAGGAGATACGCAGTATTTT. The V and J genes are TRBV6-1 and TRBJ2-3; 9 bases match TRBD2. CDR1 is MNHNS, CDR2 SASEGT, per germline. This CDR3 region has 16 residues. Unmatched junction bases numbered 10, after V lost 4 bases and J lost 5 bases.

The sample holds a few counts of this clone. The rearrangement links TRBV6-1 to TRBJ2-1; D gene ambiguous. Trimming took off 1 base at V and 2 bases at J, with 12 bases between the two ends. Germline CDR1 and CDR2: MNHNS and SASEGT. This CDR3 is built from 16 residues. CDR3 residues: CASSEEGSNPYNEQFF. The CDR3, as DNA: TGTGCCAGCAGTGAAGAAGGAAGTAACCCCTACAATGAGCAGTTCTTC.

The J gene is TRBJ1-6, the V gene TRBV6-5; D is undetermined. The length of the CDR3 is 12 residues. The V end lost 6 bases, the J end lost 10 bases, and 10 bases lay between the germline ends. CDR1 and CDR2 (germline): MNHEY, SVGAGI. The CDR3 nucleotides are TGTGCCAGCAGGACCAGTCGATCACCCCTCCACTTT. Its protein product is CASRTSRSPLHF.

This chain links TRBV9 with TRBJ1-2, with 11 bases identical to TRBD1. J gave up 7 bases and V 3 bases, and 5 bases lay outside the gene matches. This CDR3 has 14 amino acids. Per germline, CDR1 SGDLS and CDR2 YYNGEE. CDR3 in DNA: TGTGCCAGCAGCGCTGGACAGGGGGCTCTTGGCTACACCTTC. It translates to CASSAGQGALGYTF. The full variable domain, in which reference TRBV9 and TRBJ1-2 provide the parts outside the CDR3, is DSGVTQTPKHLITATGQRVTLRCSPRSGDLSVYWYQQSLDQGLQFLIQYYNGEERAKGNILERFSAQQFPDLHSELNLSSLELGDSALYFCASSAGQGALGYTFGSGTRLTVV.

This chain uses TRBV3-1 (or the pseudogene TRBV3-2) with TRBJ2-1; the match to TRBD2 covers 10 bases. V was pared by 7 bases and J by 10 bases, with 7 bases of the junction left unmatched. Per germline, CDR1 LGHDT and CDR2 YNNKEL (reference sequence). This CDR3 is 13 amino acids long. The CDR3 nucleotides are TGTGCCAGCACGAGCGGGGGGGCTTTAGAGCAGTTCTTC. Protein: CASTSGGALEQFF.

The gene calls are TRBV18 and TRBJ1-3; tentatively, D is TRBD1 (5 bases). The germline V gene has CDR1 KGHSH and CDR2 LQKENI. Trimming took off 5 bases at V and 0 bases at J, with 17 bases between the two ends. The CDR3 contains 17 residues. In DNA form, the CDR3 reads TGTGCCAGCTCAGCTGACAGAGCTAGCCGCTCTGGAAACACCATATATTTT. It specifies CASSADRASRSGNTIYF.

The chain links TRBV6-6 to TRBJ1-4; D not resolved. CDR1 MNHNY and CDR2 SVGAGI come from the germline V gene (reference sequence). The CDR3 has 16 residues. Deletions cut 2 bases from V and 0 bases from J, with 10 bases between. The CDR3 DNA reads TGTGCCAGCAGTTACGGGTACAGAGCAACTAATGAAAAACTGTTTTTT. Translation: CASSYGYRATNEKLFF.

The rearrangement uses TRBV7-8 and TRBJ1-3; D is unresolved. Germline V gene sequence: CDR1 SGHVS, CDR2 FQNEAQ. The CDR3 is 16 residues long. V dropped 4 bases and J dropped 4 bases, with 17 bases sitting between them. The CDR3 nucleotides are TGTGCCAGCAGCTCCGAGGGAGCGGTAGGAGGAAACACCATATATTTT. Translated: CASSSEGAVGGNTIYF.

The V and J genes are TRBV13 and TRBJ1-2; 10 bases align to TRBD1. J lost 3 bases, V lost 5 bases, and 21 bases had no gene match. This CDR3 has 20 residues. Germline-derived CDR1 and CDR2 are PRHDT and FYEKMQ (reference sequence). The CDR3: CASSQRSGTGAFLPHYGYTF. CDR3 nucleotides: TGTGCCAGCAGCCAGAGGTCGGGGACAGGGGCCTTTTTACCCCACTATGGCTACACCTTC.

The chain uses TRBV7-8 and TRBJ1-3; D gene ambiguous. The ends were cut back, 1 base at V and 3 bases at J, with 7 bases in the middle. This CDR3 has 14 residues. Germline V gives CDR1 SGHVS, CDR2 FQNEAQ. CDR3 amino acids: CASSLVESGNTIYF. DNA of the CDR3: TGTGCCAGCAGCTTAGTGGAAAGTGGAAACACCATATATTTT.

This sequence joins TRBV19 and TRBJ1-5; D not resolved. The CDR3 is 15 residues long. V was clipped by 1 base and J by 1 base, with 8 bases between them. Germline lookup yields CDR1 LNHDA and CDR2 SQIVND (reference sequence). The CDR3 DNA is TGTGCCAGTAGTATAGGCCCACAAAGCAATCAGCCCCAGCATTTT. Protein product: CASSIGPQSNQPQHF.

The chain links TRBV27 to TRBJ1-5, with D uncertain. V was pared by 0 bases and J by 3 bases, with 3 bases between. This CDR3 contains 13 residues. Germline CDR1 reads MNHEY; CDR2 reads SMNVEV (reference sequence). The CDR3 spells CASSLSVNQPQHF. The CDR3, as DNA: TGTGCCAGCAGTTTATCGGTCAATCAGCCCCAGCATTTT.

V and J are TRBV24-1 and TRBJ2-6; 10 bases agree with TRBD1. Unmatched junction bases numbered 13, after V lost 8 bases and J lost 4 bases. The CDR3 contains 18 residues. The germline gives CDR1 KGHDR, CDR2 SFDVKD. The CDR3 is CATTVLPGQGTGANVLTF. In DNA form, the CDR3 reads TGTGCCACCACCGTCCTCCCGGGACAGGGGACCGGGGCCAACGTCCTGACTTTC.

The chain is built from TRBV24-1 and TRBJ2-5; D is ambiguous. V shed 4 bases and J shed 4 bases, with 12 bases lying between them. Germline V CDR1 and CDR2: KGHDR, SFDVKD. This CDR3 has 14 amino acids. CDR3 sequence reads: CATSDPTFGETQYF. CDR3 coding DNA: TGTGCCACCAGTGACCCCACTTTTGGAGAGACCCAGTACTTC.

This clone was seen more than once but under ten times. The genes are TRBV3-1 (or the pseudogene TRBV3-2) and TRBJ2-7; D not resolved. V was shortened by 3 bases and J by 9 bases, with 12 bases between the two germline ends. CDR3 length: 12 amino acids. Germline-derived CDR1 and CDR2 are LGHDT and YNNKEL (reference sequence). The CDR3 coding sequence is TGTGCCAGCAGCCACGGTTCTGGGCGGCAGTACTTC. Residues: CASSHGSGRQYF.

The chain links TRBV18 to TRBJ2-2, with D uncertain. Germline V gene lookup returns CDR1 KGHSH and CDR2 LQKENI. V shed 6 bases and J shed 9 bases, with 11 bases lying between them. The CDR3 has 12 amino acids. The CDR3 DNA is TGTGCCAGCTCCCCTCAATCCAGGGAGCTGTTTTTT. It codes for CASSPQSRELFF.

This clone occurred a few times. Other DNA sequences of this sample code for an identical CDR3. The chain recombines TRBV6-6 with TRBJ1-1, with 9 bases fitting TRBD1. The CDR3 contains 14 residues. Germline V gives CDR1 MNHNY, CDR2 SVGAGI (reference sequence). J lost 2 bases, V lost 7 bases, and 5 bases had no gene match. The CDR3 loop is CASTRTGANTEAFF. In DNA form, the CDR3 reads TGTGCCAGCACCCGGACAGGGGCAAACACTGAAGCTTTCTTT.

This chain uses TRBV6-5 with TRBJ2-5; D may be TRBD2 (6 bases). The V end was cut by 0 bases, the J end by 5 bases, with 13 bases between. This CDR3 has 15 residues. CDR1 is MNHEY, CDR2 SVGAGI, per germline. CDR3 DNA: TGTGCCAGCAGTTACTCGATGAGGGGAGGCGAGACCCAGTACTTC. Amino acids: CASSYSMRGGETQYF.

The chain has TRBV7-9 and TRBJ1-2; TRBD1 aligns across 7 bases. J gave up 6 bases and V 1 base, and 5 bases lay outside the gene matches. The CDR3 extends over 14 amino acids. CDR1 is SEHNR, CDR2 FQNEAQ, per germline (reference sequence). The CDR3 sequence: CASSLVQTGNGYTF. CDR3 bases: TGTGCCAGCAGCTTAGTTCAGACAGGGAATGGCTACACCTTC.

The V and J genes are TRBV5-4 and TRBJ2-1; 10 nucleotides agree with TRBD2. Germline values: CDR1 SGHNT, CDR2 YYREEE (reference sequence). This CDR3 is built from 16 residues. Trimming at V came to 3 bases and at J to 8 bases, leaving 11 bases not matched to a gene. The CDR3 is CASSWLAGDNGHEQFF. DNA for the CDR3: TGTGCCAGCAGCTGGCTAGCGGGGGATAACGGCCATGAGCAGTTCTTC.

The chain couples TRBV29-1 to TRBJ1-3; no clear D. The V end lost 6 bases, the J end lost 0 bases, and 9 bases lay between the germline ends. Germline CDR1 reads SQVTM; CDR2 reads ANQGSEA. The CDR3 consists of 13 residues. The CDR3, as DNA: TGCAGCGTAACGGACTACTCTGGAAACACCATATATTTT. Amino acids: CSVTDYSGNTIYF.

The chain has TRBV5-1 and TRBJ2-2, with 10 bases fitting TRBD2. The CDR3 sequence is 15 residues long. Per germline, CDR1 SGHRS and CDR2 YFSETQ. J lost 7 bases, V lost 1 base, and 4 bases had no gene match. CDR3 nucleotide sequence: TGCGCCAGCAGCTTGACTAGCGGGAAAAGCGGGGAGCTGTTTTTT. Translated: CASSLTSGKSGELFF.

This clone was counted a single time. This sequence joins TRBV7-2 and TRBJ1-1; TRBD1 might be the D (6 bases). From germline, CDR1 is SGHTA and CDR2 FQGNSA. The CDR3 sequence is 13 residues long. Deletions cut 8 bases from V and 0 bases from J, with 10 bases between. The CDR3, as DNA: TGTGCCAGCGGACAGAGGCTGAACACTGAAGCTTTCTTT. This gives the protein CASGQRLNTEAFF. The full variable domain, with the rest looked up from reference TRBV7-2 and TRBJ1-1, is GAGVSQSPSNKVTEKGKDVELRCDPISGHTALYWYRQSLGQGLEFLIYFQGNSAPDKSGLPSDRFSAERTGGSVSTLTIQRTQQEDSAVYLCASGQRLNTEAFFGQGTRLTVV.

J is TRBJ1-3 and V is TRBV6-5, with TRBD1 matching over 9 bases. This CDR3 comprises 14 residues. Germline CDR1 MNHEY, CDR2 SVGAGI. V lost 5 bases to trimming and J lost 2 bases; unmatched junction nucleotides: 1. The CDR3 protein is CASSRDRAGNTIYF. Written as DNA, the CDR3 is TGTGCCAGCAGTAGGGACAGGGCTGGAAACACCATATATTTT.